Listed below are T cell receptor beta chains from one sample, sequenced in a study of blood T cell repertoires in COVID-19. Sequencing used immunoSEQ multiplex PCR; TCRdb keeps in-frame clones, though not all of them. The sample lists around 200,000 clones; around four fifths were seen once. The sequenced sample consisted of peripheral blood. Source of these receptors: a man in his forties with active or convalescent COVID-19. CDR3s include the opening cysteine and the closing phenylalanine or tryptophan. Each record gives: J gene, D gene, V gene, clone size, CDR3 protein, CDR3 DNA. A D gene is named only where the DNA matches it firmly. Clone size is stated in some rows and not others, as once, few, many or a class when expanded.

TRBJ1-1 NA TRBV6-6 NA CASSYPGQIPNTEAFF TGTGCCAGCAGTTACCCCGGACAGATCCCGAACACTGAAGCTTTCTTT
TRBJ1-2 TRBD1 TRBV25-1 NA CASSGGQNYGYTF TGTGCCAGCAGTGGGGGACAGAACTATGGCTACACCTTC
TRBJ2-2 NA TRBV27 NA CASSHTTPAGELFF TGTGCCAGCAGTCACACGACTCCGGCCGGGGAGCTGTTTTTT
TRBJ1-1 TRBD1 TRBV28 NA CASRLLGQGYEAFF TGTGCCAGCAGGCTCCTCGGACAGGGGTATGAAGCTTTCTTT
TRBJ2-1 TRBD2 TRBV5-1 once CASSHQAGDHEQFF TGCGCCAGCAGCCACCAAGCGGGGGATCATGAGCAGTTCTTC
TRBJ1-1 NA TRBV4-1 NA CASSQGQGLNTEAFF TGCGCCAGCAGCCAAGGGCAGGGGCTCAACACTGAAGCTTTCTTT
TRBJ1-1 NA TRBV18 NA CASSPNRDEAFF TGTGCCAGCTCACCAAACAGGGATGAAGCTTTCTTT
TRBJ2-7 TRBD1 TRBV7-9 once CASSHGTGDEQYF TGTGCCAGCAGCCACGGGACAGGGGACGAGCAGTACTTC
TRBJ1-6 NA TRBV27 NA CASSSPGLGVGSPLHF TGTGCCAGCAGTTCACCGGGACTGGGGGTAGGGTCACCCCTCCACTTT
TRBJ1-1 TRBD1 TRBV25-1 NA CASSDEEGAENTEAFF TGTGCCAGCAGTGATGAAGAGGGGGCTGAGAACACTGAAGCTTTCTTT
TRBJ1-3 NA TRBV19 NA CASSTARGSSLSGNTIYF TGTGCCAGTAGCACTGCCAGGGGATCGTCCCTCTCTGGAAACACCATATATTTT
TRBJ1-4 NA TRBV11-2 NA CASSRGRGGEKLFF TGTGCCAGCAGCCGAGGAAGGGGCGGTGAAAAACTGTTTTTT
TRBJ2-7 TRBD2 TRBV30 NA CAWSVVSGRAYEQYF TGTGCCTGGAGTGTAGTTAGCGGGAGGGCCTACGAGCAGTACTTC
TRBJ1-1 NA TRBV5-6 few CASSLEARNTEAFF TGTGCCAGCAGCTTAGAGGCCAGGAACACTGAAGCTTTCTTT
TRBJ2-1 NA TRBV5-1 NA CASSSGVGSGPYNEQFF TGCGCCAGCAGCTCTGGGGTGGGTAGCGGTCCCTACAATGAGCAGTTCTTC
TRBJ2-5 TRBD2 TRBV2 few CASSEARTSGVGETQYF TGTGCCAGCAGTGAAGCGAGGACTAGCGGGGTGGGGGAGACCCAGTACTTC
TRBJ2-7 TRBD2 TRBV5-1 NA CASSNPGLAFEQYF TGCGCCAGCAGCAACCCCGGACTAGCGTTCGAGCAGTACTTC
TRBJ1-6 NA TRBV2 once CASSEAARTSSYNSPLHF TGTGCCAGCAGTGAAGCGGCACGAACAAGCTCCTATAATTCACCCCTCCACTTT
TRBJ2-1 TRBD2 TRBV11-3 few CASSLTSGEQFF TGTGCCAGCAGCTTGACTAGCGGCGAGCAGTTCTTC
TRBJ1-4 NA TRBV19 NA CASSNAATREEKLFF TGTGCCAGTAGTAACGCGGCGACTAGAGAGGAAAAACTGTTTTTT
TRBJ1-1 NA TRBV27 NA CASSFGGRSGGTEAFF TGTGCCAGCAGTTTCGGTGGACGTTCGGGGGGCACTGAAGCTTTCTTT
TRBJ2-7 TRBD1 TRBV6-6 NA CASSYSGTAIYEQYF TGTGCCAGCAGCTATTCTGGGACAGCCATCTACGAGCAGTACTTC
TRBJ2-3 NA TRBV11-2 NA CASRPTGDTQYF TGTGCCAGCAGACCGACTGGAGATACGCAGTATTTT
TRBJ2-7 TRBD1 TRBV7-9 once CASRTLAGGYEQYF TGTGCCAGCAGAACGTTGGCAGGGGGCTACGAGCAGTACTTC
TRBJ2-2 NA TRBV5-1 NA CASSLADSTGELFF TGCGCCAGCAGCTTGGCTGACAGCACCGGGGAGCTGTTTTTT
TRBJ2-5 NA TRBV11-2 NA CASSLYQETQYF TGTGCCAGCAGCCTGTACCAAGAGACCCAGTACTTC
TRBJ1-1 TRBD1 TRBV5-1 NA CASSPGTANTEAFF TGCGCCAGCAGCCCCGGGACAGCGAACACTGAAGCTTTCTTT